One sample yielded the 28 T cell receptor beta chains listed below, sequenced in a study of cytomegalovirus exposure and HLA in healthy donors. 60 Vbeta and 13 Jbeta primers were used in PCR. TCRdb's copy holds only in-frame clones and misses some; the assay was immunoSEQ multiplex PCR. This table has some 87,000 clones, more than 55% appearing once. The specimen sequenced was PBMCs. These receptors all stem from a woman between 25 and 40 years old in good health and CMV-seropositive.

The chain employs TRBV5-8 and TRBJ1-5; TRBD1 agrees at 7 bases. Germline V lookup: CDR1 SGHTS, CDR2 YDEGEE. The CDR3 covers 16 residues. J was trimmed by 3 bases and V by 2 bases; bases with no gene match: 8. Here the CDR3 reads CASSLSSDRVNQPQHF. The CDR3 DNA is TGTGCCAGCAGCTTATCCTCTGACAGGGTCAATCAGCCCCAGCATTTT.

This clone was detected a few times. The chain carries TRBV19 and TRBJ2-1; 9 bases map to TRBD2. The CDR3 totals 16 residues. V lost 3 bases and J lost 4; bases outside the gene matches: 7. Germline V gene data show CDR1 as LNHDA and CDR2 as SQIVND (reference sequence). The CDR3: CASSIWRGGLYNEQFF. The CDR3 DNA is TGTGCCAGTAGTATCTGGCGGGGGGGCTTGTACAATGAGCAGTTCTTC. The variable domain in full, completed from reference TRBV19 and TRBJ2-1, reads DGGITQSPKYLFRKEGQNVTLSCEQNLNHDAMYWYRQDPGQGLRLIYYSQIVNDFQKGDIAEGYSVSREKKESFPLTVTSAQKNPTAFYLCASSIWRGGLYNEQFFGPGTRLTVL.

The rearrangement joins TRBV19 to TRBJ1-2, with 7 nucleotides matching TRBD1. The CDR3 has 15 amino acids. Trimming at V came to 6 bases and at J to 0 bases, leaving 7 bases not matched to a gene. Germline CDR1 LNHDA, CDR2 SQIVND (reference sequence). The CDR3 coding sequence is TGTGCCAGTAGCACCCCCGGGACAGCTAACTATGGCTACACCTTC. Translated: CASSTPGTANYGYTF.

V is TRBV5-6 and J is TRBJ2-3; D is perhaps TRBD2 (6 bases). CDR1 and CDR2 from the germline V gene are SGHDT and YYEEEE. Trimming cost V 4 bases and J 1 base, with 13 bases left between them. CDR3 length: 15 amino acids. Here the CDR3 reads CASSVEGLRTDTQYF. CDR3 coding DNA: TGTGCCAGCAGCGTGGAGGGACTTCGCACAGATACGCAGTATTTT.

The rearrangement links TRBV4-1 to TRBJ1-1; 7 bases line up with TRBD1. V was pared by 1 base and J by 6 bases, with 11 bases of the junction left unmatched. CDR1 is MGHRA and CDR2 is YSYEKL in the germline V gene. The length of the CDR3 is 16 residues. CDR3 DNA: TGCGCCAGCAGCCAAGGACTAGGAGCAGGGGGATCTGAAGCTTTCTTT. Its translation: CASSQGLGAGGSEAFF.

V and J are TRBV29-1 and TRBJ1-1; the D is unclear. V lost 5 bases and J lost 2, with 9 bases in between. The CDR3 has 12 amino acids. The germline V gene has CDR1 SQVTM and CDR2 ANQGSEA. The CDR3: CSVKPVNTEAFF. The CDR3 DNA reads TGCAGCGTTAAACCGGTCAACACTGAAGCTTTCTTT.

The chain has TRBV28 and TRBJ2-1, with a tentative D call TRBD2 (7 bases). Germline V gene data show CDR1 as MDHEN and CDR2 as SYDVKM. The V gene lost 8 bases and the J gene lost 10 bases, with 15 bases spanning the gap. This CDR3 contains 12 residues. The CDR3 coding sequence is TGTGCCAGCGGGGGGGCGTGGAGGGAGCAGTTCTTC. As protein: CASGGAWREQFF.

CDR3 nucleotide sequence: TGTGCCAGCAGCCTCTTGGGCGGGGGTATGGATGAGCAGTTCTTC. Amino acids: CASSLLGGGMDEQFF. The chain has TRBV5-4 and TRBJ2-1, with 7 nucleotides matching TRBD2. The germline V gene has CDR1 SGHNT and CDR2 YYREEE (reference sequence). The V segment lost 4 bases and the J segment 8 bases; nucleotides outside the gene matches: 12. The CDR3 is made up of 15 amino acids.

J is TRBJ1-4 and V is TRBV19; D gene uncertain. Germline CDR1 reads LNHDA; CDR2 reads SQIVND (reference sequence). V dropped 5 bases and J dropped 0 bases, with 13 bases sitting between them. This CDR3 spans 16 amino acids. The CDR3 sequence: CASSPYDGATNEKLFF. Here the CDR3 DNA reads TGTGCCAGTAGTCCTTATGACGGAGCAACTAATGAAAAACTGTTTTTT.

This chain connects TRBV9 to TRBJ2-2; tentatively, D is TRBD1 (5 bases). Germline V gene data show CDR1 as SGDLS and CDR2 as YYNGEE. The CDR3 runs 15 residues. V shed 3 bases and J shed 2 bases, with 11 bases lying between them. The CDR3 reads CASSATTVNTGELFF. Written as DNA, the CDR3 is TGTGCCAGCAGCGCAACGACAGTAAACACCGGGGAGCTGTTTTTT. The whole variable domain, remainder taken from reference TRBV9 and TRBJ2-2, is DSGVTQTPKHLITATGQRVTLRCSPRSGDLSVYWYQQSLDQGLQFLIQYYNGEERAKGNILERFSAQQFPDLHSELNLSSLELGDSALYFCASSATTVNTGELFFGEGSRLTVL.

The chain has TRBV5-6 and TRBJ2-3; D is possibly TRBD1 (6 bases). Trimming removed 4 bases at V and 2 bases at J, with 14 bases between. The germline V gene has CDR1 SGHDT and CDR2 YYEEEE. CDR3 length: 15 residues. CDR3 sequence: CASSPGTLNTDTQYF. CDR3 bases: TGTGCCAGCAGCCCCGGGACACTAAACACAGATACGCAGTATTTT.

The chain uses TRBV5-4 and TRBJ2-2, with D maybe TRBD1 (6 bases). The V end was cut by 4 bases, the J end by 2 bases, with 12 bases between. Germline V gives CDR1 SGHNT, CDR2 YYREEE (reference sequence). This CDR3 has 15 residues. CDR3 sequence reads: CASSTGQFNTGELFF. CDR3 in DNA: TGTGCCAGCAGCACCGGACAGTTTAACACCGGGGAGCTGTTTTTT.

This clone was detected only once. V usage is TRBV12-5 and J usage is TRBJ2-7; weak D call: TRBD1 (6 bases). Trimming left V 5 bases short and J 6 bases short, with 14 bases between. Per germline, CDR1 LGHNT and CDR2 FRNRAP. The CDR3 length is 13 residues. The CDR3 DNA sequence: TGTGCTAGTGGTCGGGACACATTAGGCGAGCAGTACTTC. This sequence encodes CASGRDTLGEQYF.

This clone has more than one count but fewer than ten. The chain uses TRBV6-6 and TRBJ2-2; TRBD1 is a possible D gene (5 bases). The CDR3 is 15 residues long. Germline V gives CDR1 MNHNY, CDR2 SVGAGI (reference sequence). The germline V and J ends were trimmed by 8 bases and 2 bases, with 15 bases remaining between them. The CDR3 DNA reads TGTGCCAGCGGGCCCAGGGAACCTAACACCGGGGAGCTGTTTTTT. It translates to CASGPREPNTGELFF.

A few counts support this clone. The V call is TRBV13, the J call TRBJ2-1; 11 nucleotides agree with TRBD2. This CDR3 has 12 residues. Trimming cost V 4 bases and J 12 bases; bases outside gene matches: 2. The germline V gene has CDR1 PRHDT and CDR2 FYEKMQ (reference sequence). The CDR3 loop is CASSYLAGGQFF. CDR3 DNA: TGTGCCAGCAGCTACCTAGCGGGGGGGCAGTTCTTC.

J is TRBJ2-1 and V is TRBV6-1; 9 positions agree with TRBD2. The V and J ends lost 1 base and 7 bases, in that order; junction bases with no gene match: 14. Germline V gene data show CDR1 as MNHNS and CDR2 as SASEGT. The length of the CDR3 is 18 residues. The CDR3 is CASSEERGGLAGRNEQFF. CDR3 nucleotides: TGTGCCAGCAGTGAAGAGAGGGGGGGGCTAGCGGGGAGAAATGAGCAGTTCTTC.

This rearrangement joins TRBV5-1 to TRBJ1-1; 8 nucleotides match TRBD1. The V gene's germline CDR1 is SGHRS and CDR2 YFSETQ. The CDR3 sequence is 16 residues long. V shed 2 bases, J shed 5 bases, and the junction held 11 bases outside the gene matches. The CDR3 loop reads CASSFGTDRVRTEAFF. In nucleotides, the CDR3 is TGCGCCAGCAGCTTCGGAACGGACAGGGTGAGGACTGAAGCTTTCTTT.

This clone was observed once. The chain links TRBV4-3 to TRBJ2-6; a possible D gene is TRBD2 (6 bases). Germline CDR1 reads LGHNA; CDR2 reads YSLEER. The CDR3 has 17 residues. V lost 4 bases and J lost 1, with 14 bases in between. DNA of the CDR3: TGCGCCAGCAGCCTGGGCGGGGTGAGTTCTGGGGCCAACGTCCTGACTTTC. This codes for CASSLGGVSSGANVLTF.

Details on this clone: Other nucleotide sequences in the sample specify the same CDR3. The rearrangement uses TRBV18 and TRBJ1-1, with D maybe TRBD1 (6 bases). This CDR3 spans 17 amino acids. The V end was cut by 3 bases, the J end by 5 bases, with 22 bases between. Germline-derived CDR1 and CDR2 are KGHSH and LQKENI. CDR3 loop: CASSPVDQGGERTEAFF. The CDR3 region has the DNA TGTGCCAGCTCACCTGTGGACCAAGGGGGGGAAAGGACTGAAGCTTTCTTT.

The J gene is TRBJ1-1, the V gene TRBV19; D is perhaps TRBD1 (6 bases). Germline CDR1 reads LNHDA; CDR2 reads SQIVND (reference sequence). Trimming stripped 4 bases from V and 3 bases from J, with 9 bases between. The CDR3 covers 13 residues. This CDR3 is CASSTGQHTEAFF. CDR3 bases: TGTGCCAGTAGTACCGGACAGCACACTGAAGCTTTCTTT.

The chain recombines TRBV10-3 with TRBJ1-2, with 10 bases lining up with TRBD1. J was trimmed by 3 bases and V by 6 bases; bases with no gene match: 4. The CDR3 runs to 14 residues. Germline V CDR1 and CDR2: ENHRY, SYGVKD. CDR3 bases: TGTGCCATCAGCTTTGGACAGGGGGACTATGGCTACACCTTC. This gives the protein CAISFGQGDYGYTF.

J is TRBJ2-3 and V is TRBV7-8, with 7 bases lining up with TRBD2. The V segment lost 0 bases and the J segment 0 bases; nucleotides outside the gene matches: 3. The CDR3 consists of 16 residues. CDR1 and CDR2 from the germline V gene are SGHVS and FQNEAQ. CDR3 amino acids: CASSLAAGSSTDTQYF. CDR3 DNA: TGTGCCAGCAGCTTAGCAGCGGGGTCTAGCACAGATACGCAGTATTTT.

The J gene is TRBJ1-2, the V gene TRBV10-3, with 8 bases lining up with TRBD1. The CDR3 spans 13 residues. The junction had 4 bases not matched to a gene; V was cut back by 2 bases and J by 8 bases. Germline V gene lookup returns CDR1 ENHRY and CDR2 SYGVKD. The CDR3 loop is CAISETGGRGYTF. The CDR3 DNA follows: TGTGCCATCAGTGAGACAGGGGGTCGGGGCTACACCTTC.

This chain links TRBV18 with TRBJ2-5; D is ambiguous. Deletions cut 5 bases from V and 5 bases from J, with 6 bases between. There are 11 residues in the CDR3. In germline, CDR1 is KGHSH, CDR2 LQKENI. The CDR3 loop reads CASSNKETQYF. The CDR3 DNA reads TGTGCCAGCTCAAACAAGGAGACCCAGTACTTC. The full variable domain, completed using reference TRBV18 and TRBJ2-5, is NAGVMQNPRHLVRRRGQEARLRCSPMKGHSHVYWYRQLPEEGLKFMVYLQKENIIDESGMPKERFSAEFPKEGPSILRIQQVVRGDSAAYFCASSNKETQYFGPGTRLLVL.

In its sample, this clone was seen a few times. The chain recombines TRBV5-4 with TRBJ2-1; TRBD2 agrees at 11 bases. Trimming at V came to 4 bases and at J to 1 base, leaving 4 bases not matched to a gene. Germline V gene sequence: CDR1 SGHNT, CDR2 YYREEE (reference sequence). This CDR3 has 16 amino acids. The chain's CDR3 is CASSLAGGRSYNEQFF. CDR3 nucleotides: TGTGCCAGCAGCCTAGCGGGGGGCCGGTCCTACAATGAGCAGTTCTTC. The whole variable domain, filled in from reference TRBV5-4 and TRBJ2-1, reads ETGVTQSPTHLIKTRGQQVTLRCSSQSGHNTVSWYQQALGQGPQFIFQYYREEENGRGNFPPRFSGLQFPNYSSELNVNALELDDSALYLCASSLAGGRSYNEQFFGPGTRLTVL.

The chain uses TRBV6-6 and TRBJ2-7; 11 bases fit TRBD1. This CDR3 spans 15 amino acids. CDR1 is MNHNY and CDR2 is SVGAGI in the germline V gene (reference sequence). Trimming at V came to 5 bases and at J to 2 bases, leaving 5 bases not matched to a gene. CDR3 protein: CASSPRDRGTYEQYF. As DNA, the CDR3 is TGTGCCAGCAGTCCCCGGGACAGGGGGACCTACGAGCAGTACTTC.

The chain joins TRBV19 to TRBJ2-7; 9 nucleotides align to TRBD1. The CDR3 runs to 13 residues. Germline CDR1 reads LNHDA; CDR2 reads SQIVND (reference sequence). V shed 3 bases, J shed 3 bases, and the junction held 0 bases outside the gene matches. The CDR3 DNA reads TGTGCCAGTAGTATGGGACAGGGCTACGAGCAGTACTTC. It codes for CASSMGQGYEQYF.

The rearrangement uses TRBV19 and TRBJ1-4; D not resolved. Germline V CDR1 and CDR2: LNHDA, SQIVND (reference sequence). V lost 4 bases and J lost 0, with 6 bases in between. This CDR3 region has 14 residues. DNA of the CDR3: TGTGCCAGTAGTAAGCCAACAACTAATGAAAAACTGTTTTTT. Amino acid sequence: CASSKPTTNEKLFF.